This TCR beta chain was captured in a study of T cell responses to AZD1222 COVID-19 vaccine. Data came from immunoSEQ multiplex PCR; TCRdb stores just in-frame clones and leaves some out. The sample has some 120,000 clones, approximately 85% seen once. Trimming pared 2 bases from V and 5 bases from J, leaving 12 bases between. The germline V gene has CDR1 MNHEY and CDR2 SMNVEV (reference sequence). The CDR3 sequence is 15 residues long. Material: peripheral blood, obtained on day 0 of MenACWY control vaccination. V usage is TRBV27 and J usage is TRBJ1-4; D is possibly TRBD1 (6 bases). The receptor's source is an adult in good health. The CDR3 sequence: CASSLGGQGNEKLFF. CDR3 sequence (DNA): TGTGCCAGCAGTTTAGGAGGGCAGGGGAATGAAAAACTGTTTTTT.